This T cell receptor (beta chain) was captured in a study of T-cell reconstitution after alpha-beta-depleted transplantation in children. The TCRbeta library incorporated unique molecular identifiers. MiXCR, run by TCRdb on the PCR reads, gives a single entry per CDR3 protein. This sample yields 500,000 to 750,000 distinct CDR3 sequences, of which 10% to 15% are seen a single time; around 2.2% belongs to the top ten. The germline V and J ends were trimmed by 0 bases and 5 bases, with 14 bases remaining between them. This CDR3 is built from 14 residues. The V gene's germline CDR1 is GTSNPN and CDR2 SVGIG (reference sequence).

The sequencing here drew on PBMCs, mostly from graft donor cells, taken 360 days after TCRalphabeta/CD19-depleted stem cell transplant. This chain links TRBV30 with TRBJ2-7, with no clear D. This receptor was identified in a male patient between 10 and 17 years old who had a stem cell transplant for acute myeloid leukemia, so the T cells may come from the graft donor. The CDR3 bases are TGTGCCTGGAGTGTACGGACGGACGGAGACGAGCAGTACTTC. Amino acids: CAWSVRTDGDEQYF.